The 22 T cell receptor beta chains below were found in one sample sequenced in a study of OX40 agonist ivuxolimab in advanced cancers. Repertoires were generated with immunoSEQ multiplex PCR, while TCRdb's copy carries only in-frame clones and drops some. The table has around 40,000 clones, 80% to 90% seen once; the top ten hold 0.45% to 0.65%. The starting material was CD4+ or CD8+ T cells sorted from blood, obtained in a trial of the OX40 agonist ivuxolimab. The receptors here all came from an adult with an advanced solid tumor such as melanoma, head and neck, liver or kidney cancer.

The chain has TRBV21-1 and TRBJ2-5. TRBV21-1 is a pseudogene locus. The CDR3 is 20 residues long. The CDR3 spells CASSNLRLVGDTSHQETQYF. CDR3 coding DNA: TGTGCCAGCAGCAATCTCCGGCTAGTGGGGGATACCTCCCACCAAGAGACCCAGTACTTC.

The chain uses TRBV5-5 and TRBJ1-2; D uncertain. The germline V gene encodes CDR1 SGHKS and CDR2 YYEKEE (reference sequence). The CDR3 extends over 16 amino acids. V lost 6 bases to trimming and J lost 8 bases, with 26 bases between them. The CDR3 nucleotides read TGTGCCAGCACCCCAACGGGAGGAACGGAAAGTTGGGGCTACACCTTC. Amino acid sequence: CASTPTGGTESWGYTF.

This rearrangement joins TRBV19 to TRBJ2-3; 8 bases align to TRBD2. The CDR3 extends over 13 amino acids. In germline, CDR1 is LNHDA, CDR2 SQIVND (reference sequence). The V segment lost 10 bases and the J segment 3 bases; nucleotides outside the gene matches: 6. CDR3 bases: TGTGCCACCAGGACTAGCAAAACAGATACGCAGTATTTT. Protein: CATRTSKTDTQYF.

V is TRBV7-9 and J is TRBJ2-7; D call uncertain. The CDR3 runs to 12 residues. Trimming stripped 2 bases from V and 5 bases from J, with 7 bases between. Germline V gives CDR1 SEHNR, CDR2 FQNEAQ (reference sequence). CDR3 loop: CASSLQYHEQYF. The CDR3 DNA reads as TGTGCCAGCAGCTTACAGTATCACGAGCAGTACTTC.

This chain joins TRBV5-1 and TRBJ2-7; D is unresolved. CDR1 is SGHRS, CDR2 YFSETQ, per germline. CDR3 length: 11 residues. V was pared by 5 bases and J by 4 bases, with 7 bases between. The CDR3 spells CASSLGYEQYF. CDR3 DNA: TGCGCCAGCAGTCTCGGTTACGAGCAGTACTTC.

This clone was observed a handful of times. Other DNA variants within this sample encode the same CDR3. V and J are TRBV2 and TRBJ2-7; D remains ambiguous. This CDR3 comprises 11 residues. From germline, CDR1 is SNHLY and CDR2 FYNNEI. The V and J ends lost 4 bases and 2 bases respectively, with 3 bases between them. CDR3 DNA: TGTGCCAGCAGTGGGACCTACGAGCAGTACTTC. It specifies CASSGTYEQYF.

The chain carries TRBV13 and TRBJ2-5; D may be TRBD2 (7 bases). From germline, CDR1 is PRHDT and CDR2 FYEKMQ (reference sequence). CDR3 size: 15 residues. Trimming stripped 5 bases from V and 5 bases from J, with 18 bases between. The CDR3 sequence: CASSLVGGGPETQYF. For the CDR3, the DNA is TGTGCCAGCAGCCTCGTGGGGGGGGGCCCGGAGACCCAGTACTTC. The variable domain in full, with the rest retrieved from reference TRBV13 and TRBJ2-5, is AAGVIQSPRHLIKEKRETATLKCYPIPRHDTVYWYQQGPGQDPQFLISFYEKMQSDKGSIPDRFSAQQFSDYHSELNMSSLELGDSALYFCASSLVGGGPETQYFGPGTRLLVL.

The chain links TRBV5-1 to TRBJ1-3; D gene uncertain. Looked up from germline, CDR1 is SGHRS and CDR2 is YFSETQ. The length of the CDR3 is 14 residues. Trimming cost V 3 bases and J 0 bases, with 7 bases left between them. CDR3 loop: CASSSDSSGNTIYF. The CDR3 nucleotides are TGCGCCAGCAGCTCCGACTCCTCTGGAAACACCATATATTTT.

This sequence joins TRBV7-2 and TRBJ2-1; D unclear. The CDR3 length is 12 residues. Germline CDR1 is SGHTA and CDR2 is FQGNSA. The V gene lost 2 bases and the J gene lost 6 bases, with 5 bases spanning the gap. CDR3 DNA sequence: TGTGCCAGCAGCTTACAGTTCAATGAGCAGTTCTTC. Translating gives CASSLQFNEQFF.

The CDR3 DNA is TGTGCCAGCAGCTCCCAAGGAGGGGAGCATGGCTACACCTTC. It encodes CASSSQGGEHGYTF. The V and J genes are TRBV7-3 and TRBJ1-2; D might be TRBD1 (5 bases). This CDR3 has 14 amino acids. Trimming stripped 4 bases from V and 6 bases from J, with 15 bases between. CDR1 and CDR2 from the germline V gene are SGHTA and FQGTGA.

This clone was picked up one time. The chain recombines TRBV2 with TRBJ1-1, with D hard to call. Per germline, CDR1 SNHLY and CDR2 FYNNEI. The CDR3 has 14 amino acids. Trimming pared 2 bases from V and 1 base from J, leaving 8 bases between. The CDR3 sequence is CASSERAGNTEAFF. CDR3 bases: TGTGCCAGCAGTGAAAGGGCCGGGAACACTGAAGCTTTCTTT.

The chain is built from TRBV7-2 and TRBJ1-5; weak D call: TRBD1 (5 bases). V was trimmed by 3 bases and J by 7 bases, leaving 22 bases between them. CDR1 and CDR2 (germline): SGHTA, FQGNSA. The CDR3 runs to 17 residues. In DNA form, the CDR3 reads TGTGCCAGCAGCTTTAAGGGAGGAGACCAGGGTGGACAGCCCCAGCATTTT. The encoded protein is CASSFKGGDQGGQPQHF.

The V and J genes are TRBV2 and TRBJ2-3, with a weak D call TRBD2 (5 bases). Germline CDR1 and CDR2: SNHLY and FYNNEI. The CDR3 is 16 residues long. V lost 3 bases and J 1 base, leaving 14 bases between the germline ends. In DNA form, the CDR3 reads TGTGCCAGCAGTGACTTTACTAGTGGGGGCACAGATACGCAGTATTTT. It specifies CASSDFTSGGTDTQYF.

The count of this clone is one. The V gene is TRBV5-1, the J gene TRBJ1-4, with 8 bases matching TRBD1. Germline CDR1 is SGHRS and CDR2 is YFSETQ. Unmatched junction bases numbered 4, after V lost 4 bases and J lost 8 bases. The CDR3 is 13 amino acids. In DNA form, the CDR3 reads TGCGCCAGCAGCCCAGGACAGGGCGAAAAACTGTTTTTT. It codes for CASSPGQGEKLFF.

This chain connects TRBV7-3 to TRBJ2-7, with a weak D call TRBD1 (6 bases). The V gene's germline CDR1 is SGHTA and CDR2 FQGTGA. CDR3 length: 13 amino acids. V lost 5 bases and J lost 4, with 12 bases in between. The CDR3 DNA follows: TGTGCCAGCAGCATAAACAGGGAATACGAGCAGTACTTC. Amino acid sequence: CASSINREYEQYF.

V is TRBV7-9 and J is TRBJ1-6, with D perhaps TRBD1 (6 bases). V was trimmed by 5 bases and J by 5 bases, leaving 10 bases between them. The CDR3 is 14 residues long. The germline V gene encodes CDR1 SEHNR and CDR2 FQNEAQ (reference sequence). The CDR3 protein is CASSPRTDNSPLHF. CDR3 in DNA: TGTGCCAGCAGCCCGCGGACAGATAATTCACCCCTCCACTTT.

The rearrangement uses TRBV5-1 and TRBJ2-5, with unresolved D. Per the germline V gene, CDR1 is SGHRS and CDR2 is YFSETQ. The CDR3 spans 12 residues. The ends were cut back, 4 bases at V and 4 bases at J, with 8 bases in the middle. CDR3 sequence: CASSPFRETQYF. The CDR3 bases are TGCGCCAGCAGCCCATTTCGAGAGACCCAGTACTTC.

J is TRBJ2-7 and V is TRBV2; tentatively, D is TRBD1 (6 bases). Germline loops: CDR1 SNHLY, CDR2 FYNNEI. The CDR3 covers 15 residues. Trimming removed 5 bases at V and 5 bases at J, with 19 bases between. The CDR3 DNA follows: TGTGCCAGCAGTACTCGTGGGGGCGCCGGACACGAGCAGTACTTC. Amino acid sequence: CASSTRGGAGHEQYF. Based on the CDR3 plus reference TRBV2 and TRBJ2-7, the full variable domain is EPEVTQTPSHQVTQMGQEVILRCVPISNHLYFYWYRQILGQKVEFLVSFYNNEISEKSEIFDDQFSVERPDGSNFTLKIRSTKLEDSAMYFCASSTRGGAGHEQYFGPGTRLTVT.

CDR3 sequence reads: CASSLAQSTTNYNEQFF. CDR3 DNA: TGTGCCAGCAGCTTAGCGCAAAGTACAACGAACTACAATGAGCAGTTCTTC. V usage is TRBV7-2 and J usage is TRBJ2-1, with D hard to call. V lost 0 bases and J lost 3, with 15 bases in between. The CDR3 is made up of 17 amino acids. Germline-derived CDR1 and CDR2 are SGHTA and FQGNSA.

The chain uses TRBV6-1 and TRBJ2-5; 8 nucleotides align to TRBD1. After removal of 0 bases from V and 2 bases from J, the junction contained 5 bases not matched to a gene. Germline V gene sequence: CDR1 MNHNS, CDR2 SASEGT. This CDR3 comprises 16 residues. CDR3 nucleotides: TGTGCCAGCAGTGAAGCGGGGACAGGAGCACAAGAGACCCAGTACTTC. Translation: CASSEAGTGAQETQYF.

CDR3 in amino acids: CSVDIGQASSYEQYF. The CDR3 coding sequence is TGCAGCGTTGATATAGGACAGGCGAGCTCCTACGAGCAGTACTTC. The chain combines TRBV29-1 with TRBJ2-7, with TRBD1 identical over 7 bases. The CDR3 is 15 residues long. Germline trimming cut 3 bases from V and 0 bases from J; bases unmatched to any gene: 8. In germline, CDR1 is SQVTM, CDR2 ANQGSEA.

The rearrangement joins TRBV29-1 to TRBJ1-1; no reliable D call. The germline V gene encodes CDR1 SQVTM and CDR2 ANQGSEA. Trimming pared 1 base from V and 0 bases from J, leaving 9 bases between. The CDR3 is made up of 14 amino acids. The CDR3: CSVEAGLMNTEAFF. The CDR3 coding sequence is TGCAGCGTTGAAGCCGGACTCATGAACACTGAAGCTTTCTTT.